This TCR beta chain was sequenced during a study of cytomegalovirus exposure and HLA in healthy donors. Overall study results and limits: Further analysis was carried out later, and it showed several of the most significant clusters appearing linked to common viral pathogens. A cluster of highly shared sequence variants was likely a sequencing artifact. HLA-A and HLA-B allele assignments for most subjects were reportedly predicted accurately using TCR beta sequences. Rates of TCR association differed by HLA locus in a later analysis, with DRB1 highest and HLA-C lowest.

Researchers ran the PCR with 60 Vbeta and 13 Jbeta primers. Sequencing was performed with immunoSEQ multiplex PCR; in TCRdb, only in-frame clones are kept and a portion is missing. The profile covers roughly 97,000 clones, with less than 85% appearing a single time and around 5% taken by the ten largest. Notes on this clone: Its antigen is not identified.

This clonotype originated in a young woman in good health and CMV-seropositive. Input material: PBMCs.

This CDR3 reads CASSLGRNYGYTF. CDR3 DNA: TGTGCCAGCAGCTTAGGGCGGAACTATGGCTACACCTTC. The rearrangement links TRBV11-2 to TRBJ1-2; D is undetermined. V was clipped by 1 base and J by 2 bases, with 5 bases between them. Germline V gene data show CDR1 as SGHAT and CDR2 as FQNNGV. This CDR3 has 13 residues.